One and the same sample provided the 3 T cell receptor beta chains below, sequenced in a study of T cells in Graves' hyperthyroidism and ophthalmopathy. RNA transcripts were the template for amplifying TCR beta CDR3 regions. Primed by the HTBI set, a first-round RT-PCR was run on the TCR CDR3. Each CDR3 protein is one row after TCRdb ran MiXCR on the multiplex PCR reads. Of around 300,000 distinct CDR3 sequences listed, approximately 15% were seen once; the top ten hold 20% to 25%. The sample was blood. The receptor source for this set is a woman aged 25 to 39 with Graves' hyperthyroidism.

This clonotype was seen only a few times. This sequence may be a read error, since a much larger clone differs from it by one base. The chain uses TRBV5-8 and TRBJ2-1, with 8 nucleotides matching TRBD2. Germline-derived CDR1 and CDR2 are SGHTS and YDEGEE. J lost 3 bases, V lost 4 bases, and 6 bases had no gene match. The CDR3 consists of 15 residues. CDR3 region: CASSLGLVLYNEQFF. The CDR3 DNA reads TGTGCCAGCAGCCTGGGACTAGTTCTCTACAATGAGCAGTTCTTC.

This clonotype was detected many times. The junction departs from germline at one end; a sequencing error may be responsible. J is TRBJ2-1 and V is TRBV5-1; a possible D gene is TRBD2 (5 bases). Germline V CDR1 and CDR2: SGHRS, YFSETQ. The CDR3 length is 13 residues. CDR3 coding DNA: TGTGCCAGCAGCTTGGCGGGCAACAATGAGCAGTTCTTC. This codes for CASSLAGNNEQFF. Variable domain in full (rest from reference TRBV5-1 and TRBJ2-1): KAGVTQTPRYLIKTRGQQVTLSCSPISGHRSVSWYQQTPGQGLQFLFEYFSETQRNKGNFPGRFSGRQFSNSRSEMNVSTLELGDSALYLCASSLAGNNEQFFGPGTRLTVL.

This clonotype was observed many times. This chain connects TRBV28 to TRBJ2-3; TRBD2 aligns across 7 bases. The CDR3 has 14 residues. Germline lookup yields CDR1 MDHEN and CDR2 SYDVKM. The V gene end was trimmed by 5 bases and the J gene end by 8 bases; junction bases not matched to a gene: 10. The CDR3 DNA is TGTGCCAGCAGTCTAAGGGGCTCGGGGGGTACGCAGTATTTT. Translating gives CASSLRGSGGTQYF.